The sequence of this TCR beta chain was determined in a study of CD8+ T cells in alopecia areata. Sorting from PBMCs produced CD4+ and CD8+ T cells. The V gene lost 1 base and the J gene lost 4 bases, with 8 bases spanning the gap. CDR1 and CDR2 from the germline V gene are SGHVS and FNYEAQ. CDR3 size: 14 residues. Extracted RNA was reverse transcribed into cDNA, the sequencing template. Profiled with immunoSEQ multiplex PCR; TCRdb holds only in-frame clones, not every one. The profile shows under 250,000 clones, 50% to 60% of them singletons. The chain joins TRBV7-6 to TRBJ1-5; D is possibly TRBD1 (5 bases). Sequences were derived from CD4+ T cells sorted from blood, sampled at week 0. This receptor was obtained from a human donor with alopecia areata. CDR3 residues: CASSLVGVNQPQHF. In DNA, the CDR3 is TGTGCCAGCAGCTTAGTAGGGGTTAATCAGCCCCAGCATTTT.